A selection of T cell receptor beta chains follows, all from one sample in a study of cytomegalovirus exposure and HLA in healthy donors. TCRdb keeps only in-frame clones here, not all; method: immunoSEQ multiplex PCR. The sample carries approximately 88,000 clones, around three quarters recorded once. Sequencing used PBMCs. Receptors originate from a man younger than 45 in good health and CMV-seropositive. CDR3s include the opening cysteine and the closing phenylalanine or tryptophan. Fields, in order: J gene, clone size, D gene, V gene, CDR3 protein, CDR3 DNA. A D gene is named only where the DNA matches it firmly. Clone size is shown for a subset of rows, as once, few, many or a class of expanded clone.

j_gene: TRBJ2-7
abundance: .
d_gene: .
v_gene: TRBV6-6
CDR3aa: CASSPYSGEQYF
CDR3nt: TGTGCCAGCAGCCCCTATTCCGGCGAGCAGTACTTC

j_gene: TRBJ1-2
abundance: .
d_gene: .
v_gene: TRBV7-6
CDR3aa: CASSLDLSPNGRGGAGYTF
CDR3nt: TGTGCCAGCAGCTTGGACCTTAGCCCCAATGGCAGGGGAGGGGCTGGCTACACCTTC

j_gene: TRBJ1-1
abundance: few
d_gene: TRBD1
v_gene: TRBV29-1
CDR3aa: CSSRVGGRNTEAFF
CDR3nt: TGCAGCTCCAGGGTAGGGGGCAGGAACACTGAAGCTTTCTTT

j_gene: TRBJ1-6
abundance: .
d_gene: .
v_gene: TRBV7-2
CDR3aa: CASSSTTTAINSPLHF
CDR3nt: TGTGCCAGCAGCTCAACTACGACAGCTATTAATTCACCCCTCCACTTT

j_gene: TRBJ2-5
abundance: .
d_gene: .
v_gene: TRBV5-6
CDR3aa: CASSQQEAQYF
CDR3nt: TGTGCCAGCAGCCAACAAGAGGCCCAGTACTTC

j_gene: TRBJ2-5
abundance: .
d_gene: TRBD1
v_gene: TRBV6-5
CDR3aa: CASSLDRGLRETQYF
CDR3nt: TGTGCCAGCAGTTTGGACAGGGGGCTGAGGGAGACCCAGTACTTC

j_gene: TRBJ1-5
abundance: .
d_gene: .
v_gene: TRBV10-2
CDR3aa: CASSLQDGDQPQHF
CDR3nt: TGCGCCAGCAGCCTACAGGATGGGGATCAGCCCCAGCATTTT

j_gene: TRBJ2-3
abundance: .
d_gene: .
v_gene: TRBV7-2
CDR3aa: CASSLATAGEDTQYF
CDR3nt: TGTGCCAGCAGCTTAGCGACAGCCGGTGAAGATACGCAGTATTTT

j_gene: TRBJ1-1
abundance: once
d_gene: .
v_gene: TRBV29-1
CDR3aa: CSALTGEDTEAFF
CDR3nt: TGCAGCGCTTTGACAGGCGAGGACACTGAAGCTTTCTTT

j_gene: TRBJ2-7
abundance: .
d_gene: .
v_gene: TRBV9
CDR3aa: CASSVEVGQPYEQYF
CDR3nt: TGTGCCAGCAGCGTAGAAGTGGGGCAGCCCTACGAGCAGTACTTC

j_gene: TRBJ1-5
abundance: once
d_gene: TRBD1
v_gene: TRBV30
CDR3aa: CAWSQGDQPQHF
CDR3nt: TGTGCCTGGAGCCAGGGGGACCAGCCCCAGCATTTT

j_gene: TRBJ2-2
abundance: .
d_gene: .
v_gene: TRBV5-4
CDR3aa: CASSLEGVRTGELFF
CDR3nt: TGTGCCAGCAGCTTGGAGGGGGTACGAACCGGGGAGCTGTTTTTT

j_gene: TRBJ2-7
abundance: .
d_gene: TRBD1
v_gene: TRBV7-9
CDR3aa: CASSLGSTGVIMYEQYF
CDR3nt: TGTGCCAGCAGCTTAGGTTCGACAGGGGTTATCATGTACGAGCAGTACTTC

j_gene: TRBJ2-3
abundance: .
d_gene: .
v_gene: TRBV28
CDR3aa: CASSFTGSTDTQYF
CDR3nt: TGTGCCAGCAGTTTCACCGGGAGCACAGATACGCAGTATTTT

j_gene: TRBJ2-3
abundance: .
d_gene: TRBD2
v_gene: TRBV28
CDR3aa: CASNLPTGLSGSPTDTQYF
CDR3nt: TGTGCCAGCAACCTACCGACAGGGCTTAGCGGGAGCCCCACAGATACGCAGTATTTT

j_gene: TRBJ2-2
abundance: .
d_gene: TRBD1
v_gene: TRBV28
CDR3aa: CASSFRRTGGNTGELFF
CDR3nt: TGTGCCAGCAGTTTTCGTAGGACAGGGGGGAACACCGGGGAGCTGTTTTTT

j_gene: TRBJ1-1
abundance: .
d_gene: .
v_gene: TRBV10-3
CDR3aa: CAIISDRNTEAFF
CDR3nt: TGTGCCATCATTTCGGACAGGAACACTGAAGCTTTCTTT

j_gene: TRBJ1-4
abundance: once
d_gene: .
v_gene: TRBV6-6
CDR3aa: CASSYRGGEKLFF
CDR3nt: TGTGCCAGCAGTTACAGGGGCGGCGAAAAACTGTTTTTT

j_gene: TRBJ1-6
abundance: .
d_gene: .
v_gene: TRBV6-5
CDR3aa: CASSYSAGVNSPLHF
CDR3nt: TGTGCCAGCAGTTACTCGGCGGGGGTCAATTCACCCCTCCACTTT

j_gene: TRBJ2-7
abundance: .
d_gene: .
v_gene: TRBV6-6
CDR3aa: CASRGGQRLNEQYF
CDR3nt: TGTGCCAGCAGGGGGGGGCAGAGACTTAACGAGCAGTACTTC

j_gene: TRBJ2-1
abundance: .
d_gene: TRBD2
v_gene: TRBV7-8
CDR3aa: CASSSRTSGALSYNEQFF
CDR3nt: TGTGCCAGCAGCTCGAGGACTAGCGGGGCCCTCTCCTACAATGAGCAGTTCTTC

j_gene: TRBJ1-5
abundance: .
d_gene: .
v_gene: TRBV7-9
CDR3aa: CASRGEGSNQPQHF
CDR3nt: TGTGCCAGCCGCGGGGAGGGGAGCAATCAGCCCCAGCATTTT

j_gene: TRBJ1-3
abundance: few
d_gene: .
v_gene: TRBV6-5
CDR3aa: CATKGVGNTIYF
CDR3nt: TGTGCCACTAAGGGGGTTGGAAACACCATATATTTT

j_gene: TRBJ2-3
abundance: .
d_gene: .
v_gene: TRBV5-1
CDR3aa: CASSLTSPPDTQYF
CDR3nt: TGCGCCAGCAGCTTGACTAGTCCCCCAGATACGCAGTATTTT

j_gene: TRBJ2-1
abundance: .
d_gene: .
v_gene: TRBV5-4
CDR3aa: CASSAGRNSYNEQFF
CDR3nt: TGTGCCAGCAGCGCGGGACGTAACTCCTACAATGAGCAGTTCTTC

j_gene: TRBJ1-1
abundance: .
d_gene: .
v_gene: TRBV19
CDR3aa: CASSESGRFNTEAFF
CDR3nt: TGTGCCAGTAGTGAATCGGGGAGATTTAACACTGAAGCTTTCTTT

j_gene: TRBJ2-5
abundance: .
d_gene: TRBD2
v_gene: TRBV18
CDR3aa: CASSRLGTSGGQKETQYF
CDR3nt: TGTGCCAGCTCGCGCCTTGGGACTAGCGGGGGCCAGAAAGAGACCCAGTACTTC

j_gene: TRBJ2-3
abundance: .
d_gene: .
v_gene: TRBV15
CDR3aa: CATMRQVVASGTDTQYF
CDR3nt: TGTGCCACCATGAGACAGGTGGTGGCGAGTGGCACAGATACGCAGTATTTT

j_gene: TRBJ2-1
abundance: .
d_gene: .
v_gene: TRBV19
CDR3aa: CASNGGPYNEQFF
CDR3nt: TGTGCCAGTAACGGCGGGCCTTACAATGAGCAGTTCTTC

j_gene: TRBJ1-4
abundance: .
d_gene: .
v_gene: TRBV7-6
CDR3aa: CASSPTRREVRANEKLFF
CDR3nt: TGTGCCAGCAGCCCCACCAGACGGGAGGTTCGGGCAAATGAAAAACTGTTTTTT

j_gene: TRBJ2-7
abundance: .
d_gene: .
v_gene: TRBV4-3
CDR3aa: CASSQERSGEQYF
CDR3nt: TGCGCCAGCAGCCAAGAAAGGTCCGGGGAGCAGTACTTC

j_gene: TRBJ2-5
abundance: .
d_gene: .
v_gene: TRBV19
CDR3aa: CASSMVPGQETQYF
CDR3nt: TGTGCCAGTAGTATGGTCCCAGGGCAAGAGACCCAGTACTTC

j_gene: TRBJ2-3
abundance: .
d_gene: TRBD2
v_gene: TRBV5-1
CDR3aa: CASSFILAGADTQYF
CDR3nt: TGCGCCAGCAGCTTCATACTAGCGGGGGCAGATACGCAGTATTTT

j_gene: TRBJ2-1
abundance: .
d_gene: TRBD2
v_gene: TRBV5-1
CDR3aa: CASSMRGGVDEQFF
CDR3nt: TGCGCCAGCAGTATGCGGGGGGGCGTCGATGAGCAGTTCTTC

j_gene: TRBJ2-7
abundance: .
d_gene: TRBD1
v_gene: TRBV7-9
CDR3aa: CASSPRDSAYEQYF
CDR3nt: TGTGCCAGCAGCCCACGGGACAGCGCCTACGAGCAGTACTTC

j_gene: TRBJ1-1
abundance: .
d_gene: .
v_gene: TRBV6-4
CDR3aa: CASSDQQGGEAFF
CDR3nt: TGTGCCAGCAGTGACCAGCAGGGAGGTGAAGCTTTCTTT

j_gene: TRBJ2-1
abundance: once
d_gene: .
v_gene: TRBV6-5
CDR3aa: CASSYESGNEQFF
CDR3nt: TGTGCCAGCAGTTACGAGTCGGGCAATGAGCAGTTCTTC

j_gene: TRBJ1-2
abundance: few
d_gene: .
v_gene: TRBV6-1
CDR3aa: CASSEGGSGTF
CDR3nt: TGTGCCAGCAGTGAAGGAGGGTCGGGGACCTTC

j_gene: TRBJ1-5
abundance: few
d_gene: .
v_gene: TRBV19
CDR3aa: CASSSTSRGRGNQPQHF
CDR3nt: TGTGCCAGTAGTAGTACCTCCAGGGGAAGGGGCAATCAGCCCCAGCATTTT

j_gene: TRBJ1-3
abundance: .
d_gene: .
v_gene: TRBV29-1
CDR3aa: CSVEEPTYRDRGTIYF
CDR3nt: TGCAGCGTTGAAGAGCCGACCTACAGGGACCGAGGCACCATATATTTT

j_gene: TRBJ1-5
abundance: .
d_gene: .
v_gene: TRBV2
CDR3aa: CASRDSNQPQHF
CDR3nt: TGTGCCAGTAGAGATAGCAATCAGCCCCAGCATTTT

j_gene: TRBJ2-3
abundance: .
d_gene: TRBD1
v_gene: TRBV7-6
CDR3aa: CASSPGTGGRTDTQYF
CDR3nt: TGTGCCAGCAGTCCGGGGACAGGGGGCCGGACAGATACGCAGTATTTT

j_gene: TRBJ2-7
abundance: .
d_gene: .
v_gene: TRBV28
CDR3aa: CASRSHREFYEQYF
CDR3nt: TGTGCCAGCAGAAGTCACAGGGAATTTTACGAGCAGTACTTC

j_gene: TRBJ2-5
abundance: .
d_gene: TRBD1
v_gene: TRBV12-5
CDR3aa: CASGLVPDGQGRGQETQYF
CDR3nt: TGTGCTAGTGGTTTGGTACCCGACGGACAGGGGAGAGGCCAAGAGACCCAGTACTTC